This T cell receptor (beta chain) comes out of a study of control samples from healthy donors and cancer patients. This clone was observed a handful of times. Some clones are missing from TCRdb's copy, which holds only in-frame ones; the method was immunoSEQ multiplex PCR. The sample holds approximately 220,000 clones, 85% to 95% seen once. Deletions cut 1 base from V and 8 bases from J, with 9 bases between. The CDR3 runs 13 residues. Germline assignment: CDR1 SGHTA and CDR2 FQGNSA. Input material: blood. The rearrangement links TRBV7-2 to TRBJ2-4; D may match TRBD1 or TRBD2 (5 bases each). The source is a man in his fifties in good health. The CDR3 nucleotides read TGTGCCAGCAGCTTAGTCCAGGGAGACATTCAGTACTTC. Amino acid sequence: CASSLVQGDIQYF.